These 27 T cell receptor beta chains came from one sample sequenced in a study of response to subunit inactivated influenza vaccine. TCRdb re-analysed the RT-PCR reads in MiXCR, keeping a single row per CDR3 protein. The sample includes 550,000 to 600,000 distinct CDR3 sequences, about 10% of them seen just once. This specimen consisted of PBMCs from blood, obtained on the day of vaccination. The origin of the receptors is a man aged 50-60 years who received an inactivated influenza vaccine.

This chain joins TRBV20-1 and TRBJ2-5; 7 nucleotides align to TRBD2. Trimming at V came to 3 bases and at J to 4 bases, leaving 11 bases not matched to a gene. In germline, CDR1 is DFQATT, CDR2 SNEGSKA (reference sequence). The CDR3 contains 15 residues. In nucleotides, the CDR3 is TGCAGTGCTAGCCCCCCCAGCGGGGTCCGAGAGACCCAGTACTTC. As protein: CSASPPSGVRETQYF.

The chain joins TRBV7-2 to TRBJ1-2; 9 bases line up with TRBD1. This CDR3 spans 15 amino acids. V lost 3 bases to trimming and J lost 4 bases; unmatched junction nucleotides: 6. The germline V gene encodes CDR1 SGHTA and CDR2 FQGNSA. This chain's CDR3 is CASSFTGGAGYGYTF. The CDR3 bases are TGTGCCAGCAGCTTTACAGGGGGCGCGGGCTATGGCTACACCTTC.

This chain joins TRBV18 and TRBJ2-7; D gene uncertain. In germline, CDR1 is KGHSH, CDR2 LQKENI. V was trimmed by 1 base and J by 2 bases, leaving 12 bases between them. CDR3 length: 15 amino acids. The CDR3, as DNA: TGTGCCAGCTCACCACGCAACGACAACACCTACGAGCAGTACTTC. As protein: CASSPRNDNTYEQYF.

The rearrangement uses TRBV5-1 and TRBJ2-3; 7 nucleotides align to TRBD1. Germline trimming cut 1 base from V and 5 bases from J; bases unmatched to any gene: 10. This CDR3 comprises 16 residues. Germline CDR1 and CDR2: SGHRS and YFSETQ. CDR3: CASSLFTGANLDTQYF. The CDR3, as DNA: TGCGCCAGCAGCTTGTTCACAGGGGCTAACCTAGATACGCAGTATTTT. The full variable domain, with the rest looked up from reference TRBV5-1 and TRBJ2-3, is KAGVTQTPRYLIKTRGQQVTLSCSPISGHRSVSWYQQTPGQGLQFLFEYFSETQRNKGNFPGRFSGRQFSNSRSEMNVSTLELGDSALYLCASSLFTGANLDTQYFGPGTRLTVL.

This clonotype came up many times. V usage is TRBV12-3 or TRBV12-4 and J usage is TRBJ2-7, with 8 bases lining up with TRBD1. This CDR3 has 16 amino acids. Trimming at V came to 5 bases and at J to 3 bases, leaving 12 bases not matched to a gene. The CDR3 sequence: CASSPSRSDRVYEQYF. For the CDR3, the DNA is TGTGCCAGCAGTCCTTCACGGTCGGACAGGGTCTACGAGCAGTACTTC.

This clonotype occurred many times. The V gene is TRBV20-1, the J gene TRBJ2-3; 11 nucleotides line up with TRBD2. The CDR3 is made up of 15 amino acids. Germline V CDR1 and CDR2: DFQATT, SNEGSKA (reference sequence). The ends lost 1 base at V and 6 bases at J; junction bases unmatched: 6. The CDR3 DNA is TGCAGTGCTAGAGTCCTACTAGCGGGAGCGGATACGCAGTATTTT. Translating gives CSARVLLAGADTQYF.

The chain carries TRBV5-1 and TRBJ1-1; D possibly corresponds to TRBD1 (5 bases). CDR3 length: 14 amino acids. Germline loops: CDR1 SGHRS, CDR2 YFSETQ. V was shortened by 0 bases and J by 3 bases, with 9 bases between the two germline ends. CDR3 nucleotides: TGCGCCAGCAGCTTGGGGGGCAGTCACACTGAAGCTTTCTTT. Encoded protein: CASSLGGSHTEAFF.

This clonotype was detected a few times. The rearrangement links TRBV3-1 to TRBJ1-1; D gene ambiguous. Germline values: CDR1 LGHDT, CDR2 YNNKEL (reference sequence). There are 14 residues in the CDR3. V lost 1 base, J lost 1 base, and 7 bases lay in between. The CDR3 protein is CASSQAGGNTEAFF. The CDR3, as DNA: TGTGCCAGCAGCCAAGCGGGCGGGAACACTGAAGCTTTCTTT.

This clonotype showed up just a few times. V usage is TRBV18 and J usage is TRBJ2-1; TRBD1 might be the D (6 bases). V shed 0 bases and J shed 3 bases, with 21 bases lying between them. CDR3 size: 19 residues. Germline V gives CDR1 KGHSH, CDR2 LQKENI. This CDR3 is CASSPPLYLGDNYYNEQFF. The CDR3, as DNA: TGTGCCAGCTCACCACCCTTATACCTCGGGGACAATTACTACAATGAGCAGTTCTTC. Full variable domain (remainder filled in from reference TRBV18 and TRBJ2-1): NAGVMQNPRHLVRRRGQEARLRCSPMKGHSHVYWYRQLPEEGLKFMVYLQKENIIDESGMPKERFSAEFPKEGPSILRIQQVVRGDSAAYFCASSPPLYLGDNYYNEQFFGPGTRLTVL.

In its sample, this clonotype was seen a few times. Mismatch with germline at one junction end may stem from a read error. The chain combines TRBV5-8 with TRBJ2-7; no clear D gene. The CDR3 has 10 residues. The germline CDR1 and CDR2 sequences are SGHTS and YDEGEE. For the CDR3, the DNA is TGTGCCAGCACCTTGTACGAGCAGTACTTC. Residues: CASTLYEQYF.

The genes are TRBV29-1 and TRBJ2-1; 15 nucleotides align to TRBD2. The CDR3 loop spans 14 amino acids. The junction had 3 bases not matched to a gene; V was cut back by 6 bases and J by 6 bases. Per germline, CDR1 SQVTM and CDR2 ANQGSEA. This CDR3 is CSVGTSGRPNEQFF. CDR3 nucleotide sequence: TGCAGCGTGGGGACTAGCGGGAGGCCCAATGAGCAGTTCTTC.

This clonotype has a handful of counts. The CDR3 bases are TGTGCCAGCAGCTCCCCGGACAGGGGACGGGGCGAGCAGTACTTC. The encoded protein is CASSSPDRGRGEQYF. The chain joins TRBV11-2 to TRBJ2-7; 9 positions agree with TRBD1. The CDR3 runs to 15 residues. The germline V gene encodes CDR1 SGHAT and CDR2 FQNNGV. The trim removed 4 bases at V and 6 bases at J, leaving 10 bases unmatched. Variable domain in full (rest from reference TRBV11-2 and TRBJ2-7): EAGVAQSPRYKIIEKRQSVAFWCNPISGHATLYWYQQILGQGPKLLIQFQNNGVVDDSQLPKDRFSAERLKGVDSTLKIQPAKLEDSAVYLCASSSPDRGRGEQYFGPGTRLTVT.

This clonotype has at least ten counts. V usage is TRBV7-9 and J usage is TRBJ2-3; a weak D match, TRBD2 (5 bases). Germline CDR1 reads SEHNR; CDR2 reads FQNEAQ (reference sequence). V dropped 5 bases and J dropped 3 bases, with 21 bases sitting between them. The CDR3 runs to 17 residues. This chain's CDR3 is CASSPLGPGRITDTQYF. The CDR3 DNA is TGTGCCAGCAGCCCCCTCGGCCCGGGGAGAATTACAGATACGCAGTATTTT. Supplemented by reference TRBV7-9 and TRBJ2-3, the full variable domain reads DTGVSQNPRHKITKRGQNVTFRCDPISEHNRLYWYRQTLGQGPEFLTYFQNEAQLEKSRLLSDRFSAERPKGSFSTLEIQRTEQGDSAMYLCASSPLGPGRITDTQYFGPGTRLTVL.

At least ten counts were recorded for this clonotype. This chain connects TRBV5-1 to TRBJ2-5; TRBD1 or TRBD2 may be the D gene (5 bases each). This CDR3 is built from 14 residues. V was cut by 4 bases and J by 1 base, with 11 bases left in between. The germline gives CDR1 SGHRS, CDR2 YFSETQ. CDR3 loop: CASSPGTVQETQYF. The DNA for the CDR3 is TGCGCCAGCAGCCCAGGGACGGTCCAAGAGACCCAGTACTTC.

This clonotype came up a few times. This rearrangement joins TRBV12-3 or TRBV12-4 to TRBJ2-7; TRBD1 agrees at 7 bases. V was clipped by 5 bases and J by 0 bases; unmatched bases: 1. The CDR3 length is 13 residues. The CDR3 nucleotides are TGTGCCAGCAGTCAGGGGGTCTCCTACGAGCAGTACTTC. This encodes CASSQGVSYEQYF.

The rearrangement joins TRBV4-3 to TRBJ2-1; 9 positions match TRBD2. The germline gives CDR1 LGHNA, CDR2 YSLEER. The CDR3 spans 16 residues. J lost 8 bases, V lost 2 bases, and 10 bases had no gene match. Here the CDR3 DNA reads TGCGCCAGCAGCCAACTACTAGCGGGTCAAACGGATGAGCAGTTCTTC. Amino acid sequence: CASSQLLAGQTDEQFF.

This clonotype was detected ten times or more. The genes are TRBV15 and TRBJ2-1, with TRBD2 identical over 9 bases. J lost 7 bases, V lost 1 base, and 8 bases had no gene match. The V gene's germline CDR1 is LNHNV and CDR2 YYDKDF (reference sequence). The CDR3 is 16 amino acids. The DNA of the CDR3 is TGTGCCACCAGCAGAGTCGCGGGAGGGCCCTTGAATGAGCAGTTCTTC. This encodes CATSRVAGGPLNEQFF.

The CDR3: CASSSRGRPTYEQYF. The CDR3 coding sequence is TGTGCCAGCAGCTCCCGAGGGAGGCCCACTTACGAGCAGTACTTC. The chain joins TRBV7-2 to TRBJ2-7, with D possibly matching TRBD2 (6 bases). V was clipped by 4 bases and J by 4 bases, with 17 bases between them. Germline loops: CDR1 SGHTA, CDR2 FQGNSA. The CDR3 loop spans 15 amino acids. Using reference TRBV7-2 and TRBJ2-7 for the parts outside the CDR3, the full variable domain is GAGVSQSPSNKVTEKGKDVELRCDPISGHTALYWYRQSLGQGLEFLIYFQGNSAPDKSGLPSDRFSAERTGGSVSTLTIQRTQQEDSAVYLCASSSRGRPTYEQYFGPGTRLTVT.

The table lists this clonotype with a few counts. A read error may explain this, as a much larger clone is one base away. The chain recombines TRBV7-8 with TRBJ2-3; D not certain. CDR3 length equals 12 residues. Germline loops: CDR1 SGHVS, CDR2 FQNEAQ. Trimming removed 1 base from V and 7 bases from J, with 6 bases in between. CDR3 coding DNA: TGTGCCAGCAGCTTAGGGGCAAATACGCAGTATTTT. It is translated as CASSLGANTQYF.

The rearrangement joins TRBV15 to TRBJ2-4; D might be TRBD2 (7 bases). The V end was cut by 0 bases, the J end by 5 bases, with 11 bases between. This CDR3 is built from 15 residues. Germline CDR1 LNHNV, CDR2 YYDKDF (reference sequence). The CDR3 protein is CATSREGGGQNIQYF. CDR3 in DNA: TGTGCCACCAGCAGAGAAGGGGGAGGGCAAAACATTCAGTACTTC.

The chain couples TRBV12-3 or TRBV12-4 to TRBJ2-7; 9 nucleotides line up with TRBD1. With V trimmed by 8 bases and J by 1 base, 6 bases remained unmatched. The CDR3 is made up of 14 amino acids. The CDR3 DNA sequence: TGTGCCAGCCAATTACAGGGGGCGTCCTACGAGCAGTACTTC. Its protein product is CASQLQGASYEQYF.

This clonotype has at least ten counts. This rearrangement joins TRBV28 to TRBJ2-7; no reliable D call. Germline CDR1 reads MDHEN; CDR2 reads SYDVKM. The V end lost 4 bases, the J end lost 7 bases, and 8 bases lay between the germline ends. The CDR3 sequence is 11 residues long. The CDR3 sequence is CASSSPMEQYF. The CDR3 DNA follows: TGTGCCAGCAGTTCCCCCATGGAGCAGTACTTC. Together with reference TRBV28 and TRBJ2-7, the CDR3 gives the full variable domain: DVKVTQSSRYLVKRTGEKVFLECVQDMDHENMFWYRQDPGLGLRLIYFSYDVKMKEKGDIPEGYSVSREKKERFSLILESASTNQTSMYLCASSSPMEQYFGPGTRLTVT.

The chain combines TRBV19 with TRBJ2-7, with D perhaps matching TRBD2 (6 bases). V lost 6 bases to trimming and J lost 4 bases, with 16 bases between them. The CDR3 is made up of 14 amino acids. Germline-derived CDR1 and CDR2 are LNHDA and SQIVND (reference sequence). Here the CDR3 DNA reads TGTGCCAGTAGCCCGAATATCGGGGGTTACGAGCAGTACTTC. This encodes CASSPNIGGYEQYF.

The chain carries TRBV20-1 and TRBJ2-6; perhaps TRBD1 as D (5 bases). The CDR3 has 15 residues. Trimming cost V 3 bases and J 2 bases, with 11 bases left between them. From germline, CDR1 is DFQATT and CDR2 SNEGSKA (reference sequence). In DNA, the CDR3 is TGCAGTGCTAGCCCGCAGGGCCCTGGGGCCAACGTCCTGACTTTC. Protein product: CSASPQGPGANVLTF.

CDR3: CASSLMGRAPNTGELFF. CDR3 coding DNA: TGTGCCAGCAGCTTAATGGGGCGGGCCCCGAACACCGGGGAGCTGTTTTTT. V and J are TRBV7-6 and TRBJ2-2; D is perhaps TRBD1 or TRBD2 (5 bases each). The CDR3 spans 17 residues. Germline V CDR1 and CDR2: SGHVS, FNYEAQ. V was clipped by 2 bases and J by 0 bases, with 13 bases between them.

The table lists this clonotype with a few counts. The rearrangement uses TRBV5-1 and TRBJ2-7; D may correspond to TRBD1 or TRBD2 (5 bases each). CDR3 length: 14 amino acids. V lost 1 base to trimming and J lost 3 bases, with 11 bases between them. CDR1 and CDR2 from the germline V gene are SGHRS and YFSETQ. CDR3 nucleotides: TGCGCCAGCAGCTTGTTCTTGGGGGACTACGAGCAGTACTTC. Encoded protein: CASSLFLGDYEQYF.

This clonotype appeared a few times. The rearrangement uses TRBV5-1 and TRBJ2-5, with TRBD1 matching over 8 bases. The V gene's germline CDR1 is SGHRS and CDR2 YFSETQ. The CDR3 spans 15 residues. V lost 2 bases and J lost 5; bases outside the gene matches: 8. CDR3 amino acids: CASSFPDRAGETQYF. CDR3 nucleotides: TGCGCCAGCAGCTTTCCGGACAGGGCCGGGGAGACCCAGTACTTC.